In this sample, the clone carrying this TCR beta chain turned up a few times. These data come from a study of Graves' ophthalmopathy and Graves' hyperthyroidism. The authors amplified TCR beta CDR3 regions from RNA transcripts. The first round was an RT-PCR with HTBI primers, and the second round was a multiplex PCR. TCRdb ran MiXCR on the multiplex PCR reads and lists one entry per CDR3 protein. The sample records about 480,000 distinct CDR3 sequences, 14% being singletons. CDR1 MDHEN and CDR2 SYDVKM come from the germline V gene. The V end was cut by 5 bases, the J end by 2 bases, with 18 bases between. The CDR3 has 16 amino acids.

The chain has TRBV28 and TRBJ2-5; D is uncertain. This receptor was taken from a young woman with Graves' ophthalmopathy. The sample consisted of blood. The CDR3 is CASSTPPGRLQETQYF. DNA of the CDR3: TGTGCCAGCAGTACCCCCCCCGGGCGCCTTCAAGAGACCCAGTACTTC.